This T cell receptor beta chain was obtained from a study of T cell changes during pregnancy in multiple sclerosis. The repertoire was sequenced with immunoSEQ multiplex PCR; TCRdb's copy has only in-frame clones and lacks some. In the table there are 35,000 to 50,000 clones, 85% to 95% of which are singletons. CDR3 size: 16 residues. Trimming removed 4 bases from V and 2 bases from J; junction bases left unmatched: 4. Germline-derived CDR1 and CDR2 are SGHRS and YFSETQ. V usage is TRBV5-1 and J usage is TRBJ2-3; 13 nucleotides agree with TRBD2. The TCR was taken from a female donor with multiple sclerosis, enrolled in a pregnancy study. This sample comprised CD8+ T cells from peripheral blood mononuclear cells, obtained in the third trimester of pregnancy. CDR3 DNA sequence: TGCGCCAGCAGCGCCGGGACTAGCGGGACCACAGATACGCAGTATTTT. This encodes CASSAGTSGTTDTQYF.